What follows describes a single T cell receptor beta chain. The TCR library protocol attached unique molecular identifiers to the individual cDNA molecules. TCRdb re-called the 5' RACE reads with MiXCR, one entry per CDR3 protein. The sample lists about 50,000 distinct CDR3 sequences; roughly 10% were seen once. The sample comes from a study of early T cells in non-severe SARS-CoV-2 infection. At the level of the study: The sequenced material was bulk RNA from unsorted whole blood, and its chains were unpaired.

This CDR3 is built from 14 residues. J gave up 6 bases and V 3 bases, and 6 bases lay outside the gene matches. The germline V gene has CDR1 LGHNA and CDR2 YNFKEQ. Sequencing input: whole blood. The rearrangement joins TRBV4-2 to TRBJ1-2; 8 bases fit TRBD1. This TCR was recovered from an adult who was a healthcare worker with PCR-confirmed SARS-CoV-2 infection or an uninfected control (not recorded which). The CDR3 nucleotides are TGTGCCAGCAGCCAGATGGACAGGGACCATGGCTACACCTTC. Translated: CASSQMDRDHGYTF.